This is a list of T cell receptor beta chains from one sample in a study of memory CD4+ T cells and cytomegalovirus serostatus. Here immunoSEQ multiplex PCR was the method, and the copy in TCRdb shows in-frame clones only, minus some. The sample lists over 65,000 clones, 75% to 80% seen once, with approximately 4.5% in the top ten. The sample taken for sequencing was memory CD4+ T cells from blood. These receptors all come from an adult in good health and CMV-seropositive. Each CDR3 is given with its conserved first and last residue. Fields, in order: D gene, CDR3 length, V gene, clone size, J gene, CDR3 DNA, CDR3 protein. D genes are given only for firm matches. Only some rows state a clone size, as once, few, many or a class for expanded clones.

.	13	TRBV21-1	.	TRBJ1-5	TGTGCCAGCAGCAAGGGGGGCAATCAGCCCCAGCATTTT	CASSKGGNQPQHF
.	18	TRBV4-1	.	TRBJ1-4	TGCGCCAGCAGCCAAACCCAATTACAAGGACCCAAGGATGAAAAACTGTTTTTT	CASSQTQLQGPKDEKLFF
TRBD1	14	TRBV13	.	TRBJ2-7	TGTGCCAGCAGACGGACAGGGGGGTTATACGAGCAGTACTTC	CASRRTGGLYEQYF
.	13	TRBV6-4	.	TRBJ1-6	TGTGCCAGCAGCTCTGGGGGGAATTCACCCCTCCACTTT	CASSSGGNSPLHF
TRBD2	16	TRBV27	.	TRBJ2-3	TGTGCCAGCAGTTCCCAGCGGGGGGAGAACACAGATACGCAGTATTTT	CASSSQRGENTDTQYF
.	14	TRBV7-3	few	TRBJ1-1	TGTGCCAGCAGCTCAGGGAGAGGGAACACTGAAGCTTTCTTT	CASSSGRGNTEAFF
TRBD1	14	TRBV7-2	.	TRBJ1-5	TGTGCCAGCAGCTTGGGACAGATCAATCAGCCCCAGCATTTT	CASSLGQINQPQHF
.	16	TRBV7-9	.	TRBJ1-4	TGTGCCAGCAGCTTCGATCGGGGGGAGAAAAATGAAAAACTGTTTTTT	CASSFDRGEKNEKLFF
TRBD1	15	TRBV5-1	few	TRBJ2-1	TGCGCCAGCAGCAATGGGGACAGCCGATACAATGAGCAGTTCTTC	CASSNGDSRYNEQFF
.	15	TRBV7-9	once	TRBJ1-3	TGTGCCAGCAGCTTAACAGATCCCTCTGGAAACACCATATATTTT	CASSLTDPSGNTIYF
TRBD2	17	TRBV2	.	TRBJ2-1	TGTGCCAGCAGACCCTTCCCAGGTAGCGGGGGGTACAATGAGCAGTTCTTC	CASRPFPGSGGYNEQFF
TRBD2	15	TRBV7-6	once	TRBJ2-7	TGTGCCAGCAGCAGGACTAGCGGGGGCTCCTACGAGCAGTACTTC	CASSRTSGGSYEQYF
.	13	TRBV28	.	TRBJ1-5	TGTGCCAGCAGTTTATCCAGGGGCCAGCCCCAGCATTTT	CASSLSRGQPQHF
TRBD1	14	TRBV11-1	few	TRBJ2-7	TGTGCCAGCAGCTTCCGGGACAGGGGCCACGAGCAGTACTTC	CASSFRDRGHEQYF
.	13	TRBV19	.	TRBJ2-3	TGTGCCAGTAGTATTAGACGACCAGATACGCAGTATTTT	CASSIRRPDTQYF
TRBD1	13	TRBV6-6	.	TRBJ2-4	TGTGCCAGCAGCACAGGGGATGCAAACATTCAGTACTTC	CASSTGDANIQYF
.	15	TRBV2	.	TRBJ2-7	TGTGCCAGCAGTGAAGAATCCCGTTTGGTCTACGAGCAGTACTTC	CASSEESRLVYEQYF
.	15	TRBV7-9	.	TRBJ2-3	TGTGCCAGCAGCCAAGGAGTGGGAATCACAGATACGCAGTATTTT	CASSQGVGITDTQYF
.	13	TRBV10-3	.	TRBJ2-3	TGTGCCACCAGCCCTAGAGGTGGAGATACGCAGTATTTT	CATSPRGGDTQYF
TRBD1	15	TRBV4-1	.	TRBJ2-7	TGCGCCAGCAGCCAAGGAGGGACAGGGACCTACGAGCAGTACTTC	CASSQGGTGTYEQYF
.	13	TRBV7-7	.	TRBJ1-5	TGTGCTAGCAGCCAGTTGGGGGAGCAGCCCCAGCATTTT	CASSQLGEQPQHF
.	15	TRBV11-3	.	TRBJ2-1	TGTGCCAGCAGCTTAGTCTCAGGGGGGTACAATGAGCAGTTCTTC	CASSLVSGGYNEQFF
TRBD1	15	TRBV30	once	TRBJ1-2	TGTGCCTGGAGTGTATTGGTGCAGGGGGTGGCTGGCTACACCTTC	CAWSVLVQGVAGYTF
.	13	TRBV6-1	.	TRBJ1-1	TGTGCCAGCAGTAGAGAGACAAACACTGAAGCTTTCTTT	CASSRETNTEAFF
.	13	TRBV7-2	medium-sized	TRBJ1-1	TGTGCCAGCAGCTTGAACAGGAACACTGAAGCTTTCTTT	CASSLNRNTEAFF
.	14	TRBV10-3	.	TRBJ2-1	TGTGCCATCAGTGAGTCGTGGCGGGGTATTGAGCAGTTCTTC	CAISESWRGIEQFF
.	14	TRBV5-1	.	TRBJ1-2	TGCGCCAGCAGCCCTGGGGAGGTTTCTAGGGGCTACACCTTC	CASSPGEVSRGYTF
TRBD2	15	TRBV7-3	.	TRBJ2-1	TGTGCCAGCAGCTTAACCCGGGAGGGCAGAAATGAGCAGTTCTTC	CASSLTREGRNEQFF
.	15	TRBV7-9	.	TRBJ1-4	TGTGCCAGCAGCATCCGGGACCTGACTAATGAAAAACTGTTTTTT	CASSIRDLTNEKLFF
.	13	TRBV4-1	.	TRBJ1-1	TGCGCCAGCAGCCAAGACCACAGGGTGGGAGCTTTCTTT	CASSQDHRVGAFF
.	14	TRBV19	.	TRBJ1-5	TGTGCCAGTAGTATAGACAGAAGCAATCAGCCCCAGCATTTT	CASSIDRSNQPQHF
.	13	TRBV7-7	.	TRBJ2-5	TGTGCCAGCAGCTACCTAATGTGGGGGACCCAGTACTTC	CASSYLMWGTQYF
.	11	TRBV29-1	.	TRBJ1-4	TGCAGCGTCGACAGGCTTTGTCGCCTGTTTTTT	CSVDRLCRLFF
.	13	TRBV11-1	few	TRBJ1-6	TGTGCCAGCAGCCCCAATGGGATTGAAGCCCTCCACTTT	CASSPNGIEALHF
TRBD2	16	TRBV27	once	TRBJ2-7	TGTGCCAGCAGTCCCCGGACTAGCGGGAGGCTGTACGAGCAGTACTTC	CASSPRTSGRLYEQYF
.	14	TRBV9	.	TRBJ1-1	TGTGCCAGCAGCGCCACACAGGGGAACACTGAAGCTTTCTTT	CASSATQGNTEAFF
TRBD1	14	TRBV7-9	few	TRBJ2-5	TGTGCCAGCAGCTTAGGACAGGGGGTCTTGACCCAGTACTTC	CASSLGQGVLTQYF
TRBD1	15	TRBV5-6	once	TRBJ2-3	TGTGCCAGCAGCTTGTTGACAGGGCCGTGGGATACGCAGTATTTT	CASSLLTGPWDTQYF
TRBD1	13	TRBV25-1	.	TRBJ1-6	TGTGCCAGCGGGGACAGGGCACGGGCAGTACTCCACTTT	CASGDRARAVLHF
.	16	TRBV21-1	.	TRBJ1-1	TGTGCCAGCAGCTCTGTGGTAGCCACAATTCGCACTGAAGCTTTCTTT	CASSSVVATIRTEAFF
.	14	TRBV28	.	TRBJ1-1	TGTGCCAGCAGTTGGCTGGGACAAACGACTGAAGCTTTCTTT	CASSWLGQTTEAFF
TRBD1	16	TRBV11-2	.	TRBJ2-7	TGTGCCAGCAGCTTAGCCGGGACAGCCTTCTCCTACGAGCAGTACTTC	CASSLAGTAFSYEQYF
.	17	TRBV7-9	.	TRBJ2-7	TGTGCCAGCAGCTCACCTTTCCAATCGGGCCAGACCTACGAGCAGTACTTC	CASSSPFQSGQTYEQYF
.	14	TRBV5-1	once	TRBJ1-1	TGCGCCAGCAGCTTATCCCCAGGAGTAACTGAAGCTTTCTTT	CASSLSPGVTEAFF
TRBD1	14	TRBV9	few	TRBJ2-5	TGTGCCAGCAGCGCCGGGGACAGCAAGGAGACCCAGTACTTC	CASSAGDSKETQYF
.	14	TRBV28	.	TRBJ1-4	TGTGCCAGCACCCCTTGGCGGGTCAACGAAAAACTGTTTTTT	CASTPWRVNEKLFF
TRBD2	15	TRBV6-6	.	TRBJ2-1	TGTGCCAGCACCATGGGGGCTAGCGGGGGAGGGGAGCAGTTCTTC	CASTMGASGGGEQFF
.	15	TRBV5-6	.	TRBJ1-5	TGTGCCAGCAGCTTGCGCCGGACCCCCCCTCAGCCCCAGCATTTT	CASSLRRTPPQPQHF
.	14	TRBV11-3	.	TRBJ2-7	TGTGCCAGCAGCTTGTACCCGAGCTCCTACGAGCAGTACTTC	CASSLYPSSYEQYF
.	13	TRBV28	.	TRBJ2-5	TGTGCCAGCAGGGTGTGGGGCCAAGAGACCCAGTACTTC	CASRVWGQETQYF
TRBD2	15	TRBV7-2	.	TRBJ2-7	TGTGCCAGCAGCACTATAAGCGGGAGGGCCGGAGAGCAGTACTTC	CASSTISGRAGEQYF
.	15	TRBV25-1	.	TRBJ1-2	TGTGCCAGCAGTCCTCACAGGACAGAAAGCTATGGCTACACCTTC	CASSPHRTESYGYTF
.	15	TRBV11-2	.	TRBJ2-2	TGTGCCAGCAGCTTATTCGAGGGAGTGACCGGGGAGCTGTTTTTT	CASSLFEGVTGELFF